This T cell receptor beta chain originates from a study of blood T cell repertoires in COVID-19. Study in general: Nucleic acid was either cDNA or gDNA, and it came from T cells, B-cell-depleted T cells, or PBMCs.

The CDR3 covers 15 residues. Germline V gene lookup returns CDR1 LGHDT and CDR2 YNNKEL (reference sequence). V lost 2 bases and J 5 bases, leaving 15 bases between the germline ends. Profiling relied on immunoSEQ multiplex PCR, and the TCRdb table lists in-frame clones only, not all of them. Of 300,000 to 350,000 clones in the sample, around nine tenths were seen once. V usage is TRBV3-1 (or the pseudogene TRBV3-2) and J usage is TRBJ1-1; D may be TRBD1 (5 bases). Sequenced material: peripheral blood. This TCR derives from a woman in her 70s with COVID-19, enrolled during active disease. The CDR3 sequence: CASSQIPGPWTEAFF. CDR3 bases: TGTGCCAGCAGCCAAATCCCAGGGCCTTGGACTGAAGCTTTCTTT.